Shown below are 32 T cell receptor beta chains from a single sample sequenced in a study of beta chain features in type 1 diabetes. Investigators reverse transcribed all isolated RNA, so they sequenced expressed TCRB transcripts. Libraries were prepared by immunoSEQ multiplex PCR; TCRdb keeps only in-frame clonotypes and omits some of them. The data contain about 470,000 clones, 30% of them singletons. The sample comprised naive CD4+ T cells from blood. These receptors all come from a man younger than 35 in good health.

The V call is TRBV7-3, the J call TRBJ2-1; tentatively, D is TRBD2 (6 bases). The CDR3 covers 15 residues. Trimming removed 2 bases at V and 1 base at J, with 9 bases between. Germline V gene lookup returns CDR1 SGHTA and CDR2 FQGTGA. CDR3 bases: TGTGCCAGCAGCTTAGGACGGGAGTCCTACAATGAGCAGTTCTTC. Translating gives CASSLGRESYNEQFF.

The rearrangement joins TRBV6-5 to TRBJ1-5; a weak D match, TRBD1 (5 bases). The V gene lost 4 bases and the J gene lost 6 bases, with 10 bases spanning the gap. Germline V gene lookup returns CDR1 MNHEY and CDR2 SVGAGI. CDR3 size: 13 residues. The CDR3 region has the DNA TGTGCCAGCAGTTCCGGCAGGGCTCAGCCCCAGCATTTT. Translated: CASSSGRAQPQHF.

The chain couples TRBV5-1 to TRBJ2-5; D perhaps matches TRBD1 (6 bases). The CDR3 sequence is 13 residues long. Trimming shortened V by 4 bases and J by 3 bases, and 10 bases separated the two germline ends. The V gene's germline CDR1 is SGHRS and CDR2 YFSETQ. CDR3 sequence (DNA): TGCGCCAGCAGCACCCGGACAGAAGAGACCCAGTACTTC. Its protein product is CASSTRTEETQYF.

A single count supports this clone. V gene TRBV5-1 combines with J gene TRBJ2-7; perhaps TRBD2 as D (5 bases). The CDR3 totals 14 residues. V was trimmed by 1 base and J by 7 bases, leaving 15 bases between them. The germline gives CDR1 SGHRS, CDR2 YFSETQ. The CDR3 DNA reads as TGCGCCAGCAGCTTGATTGGGAGAAACGGGGAGCAGTACTTC. Translating gives CASSLIGRNGEQYF.

This clone was counted only a few times. The chain couples TRBV18 to TRBJ2-5; D not certain. The CDR3 is 16 residues long. The V end lost 2 bases, the J end lost 5 bases, and 18 bases lay between the germline ends. In germline, CDR1 is KGHSH, CDR2 LQKENI. The CDR3 nucleotides are TGTGCCAGCTCACCAACTATAATGGCCGACGGGGAGACCCAGTACTTC. This translates into CASSPTIMADGETQYF.

V is TRBV5-6 and J is TRBJ1-1, with D maybe TRBD1 (5 bases). Germline V CDR1 and CDR2: SGHDT, YYEEEE. The V end lost 4 bases, the J end lost 0 bases, and 7 bases lay between the germline ends. This CDR3 contains 13 residues. For the CDR3, the DNA is TGTGCCAGCAGCAAGACAGTGAACACTGAAGCTTTCTTT. This gives the protein CASSKTVNTEAFF.

Only a few counts were recorded for this clone. CDR3 in amino acids: CASSLKTGGNEKLFF. In nucleotides, the CDR3 is TGCGCCAGCAGCTTGAAAACAGGGGGAAACGAAAAACTGTTTTTT. V is TRBV5-1 and J is TRBJ1-4, with 8 bases aligning to TRBD1. The CDR3 loop spans 15 amino acids. Per germline, CDR1 SGHRS and CDR2 YFSETQ. The V and J ends lost 1 base and 8 bases, in that order; junction bases with no gene match: 7.

This rearrangement joins TRBV7-9 to TRBJ2-3, with TRBD1 as a possible D gene (5 bases). Trimming shortened V by 1 base and J by 6 bases, and 11 bases separated the two germline ends. Germline CDR1 and CDR2: SEHNR and FQNEAQ (reference sequence). This CDR3 comprises 14 residues. The CDR3 DNA reads as TGTGCCAGCAGCTTAGGGACACCGGCTGATACGCAGTATTTT. Translation: CASSLGTPADTQYF.

V is TRBV11-1 and J is TRBJ2-7; 7 bases are a match to TRBD1. CDR1 SGHAT and CDR2 FQDESV come from the germline V gene (reference sequence). This CDR3 is 16 amino acids long. V gave up 5 bases and J gave up 1 base; unmatched junction bases: 11. The CDR3 spells CASSIRGPTGSYEQYF. The CDR3 DNA reads TGTGCCAGCAGCATAAGGGGGCCGACAGGTTCCTACGAGCAGTACTTC.

This clone was observed a few times. The rearrangement uses TRBV30 and TRBJ2-5; 10 bases fit TRBD2. Germline lookup yields CDR1 GTSNPN and CDR2 SVGIG (reference sequence). V shed 0 bases, J shed 0 bases, and the junction held 1 base outside the gene matches. The CDR3 totals 15 residues. For the CDR3, the DNA is TGTGCCTGGAGTGTACTAGCGGGGTACCAAGAGACCCAGTACTTC. Residues: CAWSVLAGYQETQYF.

The J gene is TRBJ2-7, the V gene TRBV14, with unresolved D. This CDR3 is built from 14 residues. V dropped 0 bases and J dropped 3 bases, with 9 bases sitting between them. Germline loops: CDR1 SGHDN, CDR2 FVKESK. The CDR3 spells CASSQDRPYYEQYF. DNA of the CDR3: TGTGCCAGCAGCCAAGATAGACCGTACTACGAGCAGTACTTC.

This clone was counted only a few times. CDR3 sequence (DNA): TGTGCCAGCTCACGTTCCAGGGGCCTTCAGGAAGAGACCCAGTACTTC. Its translation is CASSRSRGLQEETQYF. The chain couples TRBV18 to TRBJ2-5; TRBD1 might be the D (6 bases). The CDR3 contains 16 residues. With 4 bases removed from V and 3 bases from J, the gap between germline ends came to 18 bases. Germline values: CDR1 KGHSH, CDR2 LQKENI. The complete variable domain, with remaining parts taken from reference TRBV18 and TRBJ2-5, reads NAGVMQNPRHLVRRRGQEARLRCSPMKGHSHVYWYRQLPEEGLKFMVYLQKENIIDESGMPKERFSAEFPKEGPSILRIQQVVRGDSAAYFCASSRSRGLQEETQYFGPGTRLLVL.

This clone was counted a few times. J is TRBJ2-7 and V is TRBV10-3; the D call may be TRBD1 or TRBD2 (5 bases each). Germline CDR1 and CDR2: ENHRY and SYGVKD. Between the trimmed V and J ends, which lost 5 bases and 6 bases, there was a span of 14 bases. The CDR3 sequence is 13 residues long. This chain's CDR3 is CAISLSEGSEQYF. As DNA, the CDR3 is TGTGCCATCAGTCTTTCTGAGGGGAGCGAGCAGTACTTC.

This clone showed up just a few times. The chain joins TRBV4-2 to TRBJ2-7; TRBD2 aligns across 10 bases. This CDR3 spans 15 amino acids. V gave up 1 base and J gave up 3 bases; unmatched junction bases: 3. Per the germline V gene, CDR1 is LGHNA and CDR2 is YNFKEQ. The CDR3 sequence: CASSQGSGRLYEQYF. The CDR3 DNA reads TGTGCCAGCAGCCAAGGTAGCGGGAGGCTCTACGAGCAGTACTTC.

This clone was picked up a small number of times. The rearrangement joins TRBV4-3 to TRBJ2-1; perhaps TRBD2 as D (5 bases). V was trimmed by 0 bases and J by 0 bases, leaving 9 bases between them. This CDR3 comprises 16 residues. Germline CDR1 LGHNA, CDR2 YSLEER. The CDR3 DNA is TGCGCCAGCAGCCAAGATCCCGCGGGCTCCTACAATGAGCAGTTCTTC. Encoded protein: CASSQDPAGSYNEQFF.

As concerns this clone: Different DNA sequences within this sample yield the same CDR3. The J gene is TRBJ2-5, the V gene TRBV2; 8 bases map to TRBD1. CDR1 is SNHLY and CDR2 is FYNNEI in the germline V gene. The CDR3 length is 13 residues. The V segment lost 6 bases and the J segment 5 bases; nucleotides outside the gene matches: 5. The CDR3 region is CASSGQGRETQYF. CDR3 coding DNA: TGTGCCAGCAGCGGACAGGGACGGGAGACCCAGTACTTC.

The gene calls are TRBV30 and TRBJ2-5, with a possible D match to TRBD1 (6 bases). Trimming pared 5 bases from V and 2 bases from J, leaving 12 bases between. From germline, CDR1 is GTSNPN and CDR2 SVGIG (reference sequence). This CDR3 spans 13 amino acids. CDR3 nucleotides: TGTGCCTGGCAAACGGACAGACAAGAGACCCAGTACTTC. This gives the protein CAWQTDRQETQYF.

This clone has just one count. The V and J genes are TRBV9 and TRBJ2-3, with D perhaps matching TRBD2 (5 bases). CDR1 is SGDLS, CDR2 YYNGEE, per germline. V was pared by 3 bases and J by 0 bases, with 11 bases between. The CDR3 loop spans 15 amino acids. The CDR3 loop reads CASSATSPSTDTQYF. The CDR3 region has the DNA TGTGCCAGCAGCGCAACTAGTCCTAGCACAGATACGCAGTATTTT.

V gene TRBV11-2 combines with J gene TRBJ1-1; no reliable D call. The germline V gene encodes CDR1 SGHAT and CDR2 FQNNGV. The CDR3 loop spans 14 amino acids. The germline V and J ends were trimmed by 4 bases and 3 bases, with 12 bases remaining between them. The chain's CDR3 is CASSYPGGYTEAFF. CDR3 nucleotides: TGTGCCAGCAGCTATCCGGGAGGGTACACTGAAGCTTTCTTT.

This chain connects TRBV7-8 to TRBJ2-3; D unresolved. This CDR3 is built from 15 residues. Germline V gives CDR1 SGHVS, CDR2 FQNEAQ. Trimming stripped 1 base from V and 0 bases from J, with 8 bases between. The CDR3, as DNA: TGTGCCAGCAGCTTAGTCCGCTTTAGCACAGATACGCAGTATTTT. It codes for CASSLVRFSTDTQYF.

The gene calls are TRBV28 and TRBJ2-7; D unresolved. Germline CDR1 and CDR2: MDHEN and SYDVKM. The CDR3 consists of 15 residues. V was trimmed by 3 bases and J by 0 bases, leaving 12 bases between them. CDR3 residues: CASSFNRWSSYEQYF. In DNA, the CDR3 is TGTGCCAGCAGTTTCAACAGATGGAGCTCCTACGAGCAGTACTTC.

The chain links TRBV5-6 to TRBJ1-1; 10 bases map to TRBD1. The ends lost 4 bases at V and 2 bases at J; junction bases unmatched: 5. Germline lookup yields CDR1 SGHDT and CDR2 YYEEEE. This CDR3 is built from 15 residues. The CDR3 coding sequence is TGTGCCAGCAGCCTCCGGGACAGGGGAAACACTGAAGCTTTCTTT. The encoded protein is CASSLRDRGNTEAFF.

The rearrangement uses TRBV28 and TRBJ2-7; no clear D. Germline V gene lookup returns CDR1 MDHEN and CDR2 SYDVKM. V gave up 2 bases and J gave up 3 bases, with 5 bases separating them. This CDR3 has 12 amino acids. CDR3 bases: TGTGCCAGCAGTTTACCCGGCTACGAGCAGTACTTC. This sequence encodes CASSLPGYEQYF.

The chain combines TRBV30 with TRBJ2-7; D unresolved. V was trimmed by 0 bases and J by 2 bases, leaving 11 bases between them. The CDR3 contains 14 residues. Germline CDR1 GTSNPN, CDR2 SVGIG (reference sequence). The CDR3 spells CAWSVPRLAYEQYF. CDR3 bases: TGTGCCTGGAGTGTACCCCGCCTGGCCTACGAGCAGTACTTC.

This clone was seen only a few times. CDR3 nucleotides: TGCGCCAGCAGCTTCGGGACCGGTAATGAAAAACTGTTTTTT. Translating it yields CASSFGTGNEKLFF. The rearrangement uses TRBV5-1 and TRBJ1-4, with a weak D call TRBD1 (5 bases). This CDR3 spans 14 amino acids. The V end was cut by 2 bases, the J end by 4 bases, with 9 bases between. Germline values: CDR1 SGHRS, CDR2 YFSETQ.

The genes are TRBV10-3 and TRBJ2-5; D may correspond to TRBD1 or TRBD2 (6 bases each). Germline lookup yields CDR1 ENHRY and CDR2 SYGVKD. The V and J ends lost 3 bases and 4 bases respectively, with 15 bases between them. The CDR3 has 15 amino acids. The CDR3 protein is CAISDSRGRGETQYF. Written as DNA, the CDR3 is TGTGCCATCAGTGACTCACGGGGGCGCGGAGAGACCCAGTACTTC.

V and J are TRBV4-1 and TRBJ2-1; D possibly matches TRBD1 or TRBD2 (5 bases each). The CDR3 totals 15 residues. With 4 bases removed from V and 8 bases from J, the gap between germline ends came to 18 bases. Germline CDR1 MGHRA, CDR2 YSYEKL. The CDR3 loop is CASSPPGSPRDEQFF. CDR3 coding DNA: TGCGCCAGCAGCCCCCCGGGATCCCCCAGGGATGAGCAGTTCTTC.

This clone was observed a few times. This rearrangement joins TRBV18 to TRBJ2-1; 7 positions match TRBD1. V gave up 3 bases and J gave up 2 bases; unmatched junction bases: 1. Germline assignment: CDR1 KGHSH and CDR2 LQKENI. The CDR3 consists of 14 residues. CDR3 in amino acids: CASSPDRAYNEQFF. The CDR3 DNA is TGTGCCAGCTCACCTGACAGGGCCTACAATGAGCAGTTCTTC.

This clone occurred a few times. The chain joins TRBV2 to TRBJ1-5; 7 nucleotides line up with TRBD1. CDR3 length: 12 amino acids. Germline loops: CDR1 SNHLY, CDR2 FYNNEI. J was trimmed by 7 bases and V by 6 bases; bases with no gene match: 3. CDR3 amino acids: CASRKQGQPQHF. DNA of the CDR3: TGTGCCAGCAGAAAACAGGGGCAGCCCCAGCATTTT. Looking up the rest from reference TRBV2 and TRBJ1-5 gives the full variable domain: EPEVTQTPSHQVTQMGQEVILRCVPISNHLYFYWYRQILGQKVEFLVSFYNNEISEKSEIFDDQFSVERPDGSNFTLKIRSTKLEDSAMYFCASRKQGQPQHFGDGTRLSIL.

This clone was picked up a small number of times. This CDR3 reads CASSVAWDRYETQYF. CDR3 bases: TGTGCCAGCAGCGTAGCTTGGGACAGATATGAGACCCAGTACTTC. J is TRBJ2-5 and V is TRBV9, with TRBD1 matching over 7 bases. V lost 0 bases and J lost 5; bases outside the gene matches: 7. The V gene's germline CDR1 is SGDLS and CDR2 YYNGEE. This CDR3 has 15 amino acids.

This clone was counted a few times. V gene TRBV30 combines with J gene TRBJ1-5; perhaps TRBD1 as D (5 bases). The CDR3 consists of 18 residues. Trimming stripped 2 bases from V and 3 bases from J, with 23 bases between. Germline CDR1 GTSNPN, CDR2 SVGIG (reference sequence). CDR3 region: CAWSHRMTGTLNNQPQHF. The CDR3 region has the DNA TGTGCCTGGAGTCACCGGATGACCGGGACTTTAAACAATCAGCCCCAGCATTTT.

The chain joins TRBV2 to TRBJ1-1, with D hard to call. Between the trimmed V and J ends, which lost 1 base and 4 bases, there was a span of 7 bases. The V gene's germline CDR1 is SNHLY and CDR2 FYNNEI. The CDR3 runs to 13 residues. This CDR3 reads CASSEGWGTEAFF. Written as DNA, the CDR3 is TGTGCCAGCAGTGAAGGTTGGGGCACTGAAGCTTTCTTT.